This entry concerns a single TCR beta chain. Its antigen is unidentified. PCR primers comprised 60 Vbeta and 13 Jbeta primers. The assay was immunoSEQ multiplex PCR, and TCRdb's table has in-frame clones only and misses some. In all, the sample yields more than 95,000 clones. CDR1 and CDR2 from the germline V gene are MNHEY and SMNVEV (reference sequence). CDR3 length equals 13 residues. V lost 3 bases and J lost 3, with 8 bases in between. The entry originates in a study of cytomegalovirus exposure and HLA in healthy donors. Findings and caveats of the study: Researchers reported that a few CMV-associated chains were confirmed in vitro as CMV antigen-specific.

The V gene is TRBV27, the J gene TRBJ1-1; no reliable D call. This clonotype originated in a man aged 25-40 years in good health and CMV-seronegative. Sample: PBMCs. The CDR3 sequence is CASSLDWDTEAFF. In nucleotides, the CDR3 is TGTGCCAGCAGTTTGGACTGGGACACTGAAGCTTTCTTT.